The text below deals with one T cell receptor (beta chain). Cohort placement rested on clinical history that participants reported themselves. Two negative PCRs, clearance, or symptom resolution characterized the recovered Cohort 3 donors. This specimen belongs to a study of blood T cell repertoires in COVID-19. Study details: Sources were T cells, B-cell-depleted T cells, or PBMCs; the material itself was cDNA or gDNA.

Original processing methods: Scientists estimated how many nucleated cells there were by amplifying reference gene primers. Generated by immunoSEQ multiplex PCR, the TCRdb table keeps only in-frame clones and is missing some. For V, J and clone size, that table is used; D and trimming come from the DNA. The sample has about 400,000 clones, under 90% seen once; the top ten hold 1.7%. From germline, CDR1 is ENHRY and CDR2 SYGVKD. V lost 8 bases to trimming and J lost 5 bases, with 13 bases between them. The CDR3 sequence is 13 residues long. The chain is built from TRBV10-3 and TRBJ1-5, with D possibly being TRBD1 (6 bases). The sequenced material came from PBMCs or T cells enriched from blood (not recorded which). The clonotype comes from a woman in her 30s who had recovered from COVID-19. CDR3 amino acids: CAIGRGEYQPQHF. Written as DNA, the CDR3 is TGTGCCATCGGGAGGGGGGAGTATCAGCCCCAGCATTTT.